The present entry profiles one TCR beta chain with its context. Its antigen is not known. The PCR contained 60 Vbeta and 13 Jbeta primers. The table came from immunoSEQ multiplex PCR; TCRdb's copy has only in-frame clones and leaves some out. The specimen's table records about 130,000 clones. From germline, CDR1 is SEHNR and CDR2 FQNEAQ (reference sequence). This CDR3 contains 13 residues. The ends lost 5 bases at V and 5 bases at J; junction bases unmatched: 4. The data belong to a study of cytomegalovirus exposure and HLA in healthy donors. Whole-study findings and limits: As a later analysis showed, a missense DCLRE1C variant was linked to trimming of TCR beta V- and J-genes. The availability of immune exposure information extended only to CMV serostatus.

J is TRBJ2-7 and V is TRBV7-9; 9 bases map to TRBD1. Sequenced sample: PBMCs. The sequence was obtained from a man between 18 and 29 years old in good health and CMV-seronegative. In DNA form, the CDR3 reads TGTGCCAGCAGCCCCGGACAGGGGAACGAGCAGTACTTC. Translating it yields CASSPGQGNEQYF.